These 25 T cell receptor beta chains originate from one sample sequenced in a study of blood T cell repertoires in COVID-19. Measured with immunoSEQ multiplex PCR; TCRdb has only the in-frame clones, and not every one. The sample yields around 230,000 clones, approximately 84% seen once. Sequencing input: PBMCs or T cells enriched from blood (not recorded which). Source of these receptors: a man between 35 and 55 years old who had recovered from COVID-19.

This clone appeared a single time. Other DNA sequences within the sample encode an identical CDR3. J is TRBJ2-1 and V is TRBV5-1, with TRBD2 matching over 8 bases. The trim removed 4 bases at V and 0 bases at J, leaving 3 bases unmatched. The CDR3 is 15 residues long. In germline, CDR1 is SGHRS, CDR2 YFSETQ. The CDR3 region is CASSPSGSSYNEQFF. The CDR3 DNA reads TGCGCCAGCAGCCCCAGCGGGAGCTCCTACAATGAGCAGTTCTTC.

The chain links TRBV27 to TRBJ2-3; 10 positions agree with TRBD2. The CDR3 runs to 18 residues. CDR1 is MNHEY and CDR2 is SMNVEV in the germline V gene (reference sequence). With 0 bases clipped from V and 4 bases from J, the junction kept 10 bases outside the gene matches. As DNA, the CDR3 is TGTGCCAGCAGTTTATCTTCAGCGGGGGGGCCTTGGGCAGATACGCAGTATTTT. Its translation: CASSLSSAGGPWADTQYF.

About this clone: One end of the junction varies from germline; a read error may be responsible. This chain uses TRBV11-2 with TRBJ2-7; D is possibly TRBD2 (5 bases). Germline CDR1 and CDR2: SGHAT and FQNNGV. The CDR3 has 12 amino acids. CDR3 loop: CTSSAREGEQYF. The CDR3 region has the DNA TGTACCAGCAGCGCCCGCGAGGGAGAGCAGTACTTC.

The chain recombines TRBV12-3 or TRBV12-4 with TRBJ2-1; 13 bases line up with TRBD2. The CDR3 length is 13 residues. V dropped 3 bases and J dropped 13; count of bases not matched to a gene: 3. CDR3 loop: CASSLTSGGPQFF. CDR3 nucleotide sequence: TGTGCCAGCAGTTTGACTAGCGGGGGGCCCCAGTTCTTC.

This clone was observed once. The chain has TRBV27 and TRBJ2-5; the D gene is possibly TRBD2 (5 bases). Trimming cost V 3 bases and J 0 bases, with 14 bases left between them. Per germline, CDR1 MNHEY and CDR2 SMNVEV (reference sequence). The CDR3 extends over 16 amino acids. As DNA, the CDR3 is TGTGCCAGCAGTTTCGGGGTAGCGACCTACCAAGAGACCCAGTACTTC. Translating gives CASSFGVATYQETQYF.

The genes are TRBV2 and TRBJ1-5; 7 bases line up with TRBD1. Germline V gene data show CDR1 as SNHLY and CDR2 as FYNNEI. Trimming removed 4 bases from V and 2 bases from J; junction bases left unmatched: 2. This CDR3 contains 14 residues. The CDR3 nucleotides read TGTGCCAGCAGTGGACAGGGCCGCAATCAGCCCCAGCATTTT. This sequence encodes CASSGQGRNQPQHF.

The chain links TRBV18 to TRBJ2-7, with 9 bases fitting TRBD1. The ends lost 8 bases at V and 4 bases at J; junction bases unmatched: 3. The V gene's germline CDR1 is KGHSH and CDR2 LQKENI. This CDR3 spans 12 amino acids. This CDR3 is CASTGGGYEQYF. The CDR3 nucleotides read TGTGCCAGCACAGGGGGCGGGTACGAGCAGTACTTC.

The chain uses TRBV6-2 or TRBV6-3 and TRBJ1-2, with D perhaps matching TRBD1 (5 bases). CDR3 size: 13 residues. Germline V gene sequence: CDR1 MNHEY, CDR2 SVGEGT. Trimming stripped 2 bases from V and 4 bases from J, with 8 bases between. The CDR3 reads CASSYGRVYGYTF. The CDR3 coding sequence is TGTGCCAGCAGTTACGGCAGGGTCTATGGCTACACCTTC.

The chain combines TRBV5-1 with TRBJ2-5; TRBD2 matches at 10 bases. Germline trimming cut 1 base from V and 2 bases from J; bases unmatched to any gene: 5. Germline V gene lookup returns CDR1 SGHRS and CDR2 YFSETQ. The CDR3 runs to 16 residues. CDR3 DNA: TGCGCCAGCAGCTTGAGGCCTAGCGGGGGTCAAGAGACCCAGTACTTC. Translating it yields CASSLRPSGGQETQYF.

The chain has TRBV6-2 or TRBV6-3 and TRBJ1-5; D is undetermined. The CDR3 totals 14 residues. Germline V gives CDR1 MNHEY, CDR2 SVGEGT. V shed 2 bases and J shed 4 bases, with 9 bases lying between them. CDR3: CASSYIQLNQPQHF. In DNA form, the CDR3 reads TGTGCCAGCAGTTACATACAGCTGAATCAGCCCCAGCATTTT.

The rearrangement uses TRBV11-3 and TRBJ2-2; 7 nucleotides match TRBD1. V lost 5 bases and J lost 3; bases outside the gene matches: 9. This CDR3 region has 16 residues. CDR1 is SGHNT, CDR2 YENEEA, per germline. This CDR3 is CASSPLGGAYTGELFF. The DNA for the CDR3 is TGTGCCAGCAGCCCCCTAGGGGGCGCGTACACCGGGGAGCTGTTTTTT.

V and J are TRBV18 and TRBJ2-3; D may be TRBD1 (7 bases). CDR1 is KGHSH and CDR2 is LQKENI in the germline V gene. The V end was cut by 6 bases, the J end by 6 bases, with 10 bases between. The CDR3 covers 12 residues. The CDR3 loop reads CASSPGGDTQYF. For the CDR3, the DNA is TGTGCCAGCTCCCCAGGGGGGGATACGCAGTATTTT.

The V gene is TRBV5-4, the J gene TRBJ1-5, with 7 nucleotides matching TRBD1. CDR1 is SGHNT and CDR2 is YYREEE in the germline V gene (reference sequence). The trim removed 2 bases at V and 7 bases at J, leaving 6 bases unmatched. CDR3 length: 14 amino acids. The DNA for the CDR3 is TGTGCCAGCAGCTTAGGGGGCCCGGGGCAGCCCCAGCATTTT. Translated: CASSLGGPGQPQHF.

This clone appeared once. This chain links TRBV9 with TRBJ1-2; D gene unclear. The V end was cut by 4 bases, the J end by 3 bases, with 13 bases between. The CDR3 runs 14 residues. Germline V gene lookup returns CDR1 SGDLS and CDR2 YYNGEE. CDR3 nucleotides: TGTGCCAGCAGCCCCCTGGGCGGGGACTATGGCTACACCTTC. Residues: CASSPLGGDYGYTF.

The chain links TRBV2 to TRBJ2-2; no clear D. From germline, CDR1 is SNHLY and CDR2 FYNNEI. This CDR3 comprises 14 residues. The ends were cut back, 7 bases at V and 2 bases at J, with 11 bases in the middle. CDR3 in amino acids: CASKYTINTGELFF. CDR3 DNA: TGTGCCAGCAAGTACACCATAAACACCGGGGAGCTGTTTTTT.

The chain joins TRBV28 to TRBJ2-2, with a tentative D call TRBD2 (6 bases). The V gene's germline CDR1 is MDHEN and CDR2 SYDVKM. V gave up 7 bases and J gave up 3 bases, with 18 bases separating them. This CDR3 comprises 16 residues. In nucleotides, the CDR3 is TGTGCCAGCAATCCGGGACTCACAGGTTACACCGGGGAGCTGTTTTTT. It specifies CASNPGLTGYTGELFF.

The CDR3 DNA sequence: TGTGCCAGCAGTACCCTTCCGGGGACCGGGGAGCTGTTTTTT. This translates into CASSTLPGTGELFF. The chain couples TRBV28 to TRBJ2-2; tentatively, D is TRBD2 (5 bases). The CDR3 is made up of 14 amino acids. Per germline, CDR1 MDHEN and CDR2 SYDVKM. Trimming stripped 5 bases from V and 5 bases from J, with 12 bases between.

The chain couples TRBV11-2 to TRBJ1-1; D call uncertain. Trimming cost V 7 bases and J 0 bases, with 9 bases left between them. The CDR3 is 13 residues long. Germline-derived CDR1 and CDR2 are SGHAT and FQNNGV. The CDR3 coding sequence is TGTGCCAGCACCCATCGAGTGAACACTGAAGCTTTCTTT. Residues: CASTHRVNTEAFF. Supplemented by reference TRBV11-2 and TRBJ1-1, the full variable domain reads EAGVAQSPRYKIIEKRQSVAFWCNPISGHATLYWYQQILGQGPKLLIQFQNNGVVDDSQLPKDRFSAERLKGVDSTLKIQPAKLEDSAVYLCASTHRVNTEAFFGQGTRLTVV.

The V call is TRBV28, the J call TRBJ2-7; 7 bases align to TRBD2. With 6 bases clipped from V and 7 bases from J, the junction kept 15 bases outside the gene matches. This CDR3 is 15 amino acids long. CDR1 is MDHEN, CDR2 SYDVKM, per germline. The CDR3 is CASRSGTISGREQYF. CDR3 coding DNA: TGTGCCAGCAGATCCGGGACTATATCGGGCAGGGAGCAGTACTTC. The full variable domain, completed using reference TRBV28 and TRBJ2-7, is DVKVTQSSRYLVKRTGEKVFLECVQDMDHENMFWYRQDPGLGLRLIYFSYDVKMKEKGDIPEGYSVSREKKERFSLILESASTNQTSMYLCASRSGTISGREQYFGPGTRLTVT.

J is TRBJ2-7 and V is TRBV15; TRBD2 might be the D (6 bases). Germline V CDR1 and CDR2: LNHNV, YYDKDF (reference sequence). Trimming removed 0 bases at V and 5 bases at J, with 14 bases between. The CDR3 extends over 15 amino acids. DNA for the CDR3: TGTGCCACCAGCAGAGATATTCGGGGGAACAACGAGCAGTACTTC. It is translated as CATSRDIRGNNEQYF.

CDR3 loop: CASSGTANYGYTF. CDR3 nucleotides: TGTGCCAGCTCCGGGACAGCTAACTATGGCTACACCTTC. V usage is TRBV2 and J usage is TRBJ1-2; TRBD1 matches at 7 bases. V lost 8 bases to trimming and J lost 0 bases; unmatched junction nucleotides: 3. The CDR3 covers 13 residues. Germline V gene lookup returns CDR1 SNHLY and CDR2 FYNNEI.

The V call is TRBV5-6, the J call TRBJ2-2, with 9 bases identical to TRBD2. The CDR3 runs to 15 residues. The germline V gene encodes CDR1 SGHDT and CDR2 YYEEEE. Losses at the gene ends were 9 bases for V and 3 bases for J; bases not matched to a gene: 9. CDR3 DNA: TGTGCCACCAACATAGCGGGGGAGTACACCGGGGAGCTGTTTTTT. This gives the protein CATNIAGEYTGELFF. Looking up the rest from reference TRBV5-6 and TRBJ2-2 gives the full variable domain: DAGVTQSPTHLIKTRGQQVTLRCSPKSGHDTVSWYQQALGQGPQFIFQYYEEEERQRGNFPDRFSGHQFPNYSSELNVNALLLGDSALYLCATNIAGEYTGELFFGEGSRLTVL.

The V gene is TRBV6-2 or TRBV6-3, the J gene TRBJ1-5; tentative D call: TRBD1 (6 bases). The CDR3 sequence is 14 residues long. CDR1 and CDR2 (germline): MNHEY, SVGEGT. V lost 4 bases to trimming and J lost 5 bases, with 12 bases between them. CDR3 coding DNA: TGTGCCAGCAGTTCGGTGGGACATTATCAGCCCCAGCATTTT. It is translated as CASSSVGHYQPQHF.

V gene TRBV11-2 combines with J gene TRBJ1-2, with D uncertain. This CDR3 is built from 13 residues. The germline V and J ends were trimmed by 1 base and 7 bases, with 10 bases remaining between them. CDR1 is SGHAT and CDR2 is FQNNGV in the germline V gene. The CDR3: CASSLAGMAGYTF. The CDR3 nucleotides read TGTGCCAGCAGCTTAGCCGGGATGGCTGGCTACACCTTC.

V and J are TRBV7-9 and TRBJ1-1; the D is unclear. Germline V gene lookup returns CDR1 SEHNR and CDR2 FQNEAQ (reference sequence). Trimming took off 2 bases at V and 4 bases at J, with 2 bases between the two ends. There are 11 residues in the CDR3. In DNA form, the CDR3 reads TGTGCCAGCAGCTTACGCACTGAAGCTTTCTTT. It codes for CASSLRTEAFF.